The 10 T cell receptor beta chains reported below all come from one sample, sequenced in a study of tumor-infiltrating lymphocytes in oesophageal squamous cell carcinoma (dated by TCRdb to the mid-2010s). Libraries were prepared through PCR. The instrument was an Illumina HiSeq 2000. TCRdb reran the public reads through fastp at Q25 and MiXCR, keeping productive beta chains. For every CDR3 protein sequence, its rows merge into one entry that carries the most common genes and DNA. This sample has approximately 17,000 distinct CDR3 sequences in its table, and less than 55% of those were observed once. The ten largest clones take up approximately 40% of the sample. Sequenced sample: blood. Receptors originate from a female donor with esophageal squamous cell carcinoma.

This clonotype was counted ten times or more. CDR3 in amino acids: CASSYRLASHEQYF. Here the CDR3 DNA reads TGTGCCAGCAGTTACCGACTAGCGAGTCACGAGCAGTACTTC. The rearrangement uses TRBV6-2 or TRBV6-3 and TRBJ2-7, with 8 bases lining up with TRBD2. Germline-derived CDR1 and CDR2 are MNHEY and SVGEGT. The CDR3 contains 14 residues. The V segment lost 2 bases and the J segment 5 bases; nucleotides outside the gene matches: 5.

The table lists this clonotype with many counts. The CDR3 nucleotides read TGTGCCCACCCTGGGCTTCGGGAAGGTCGAGAGACCCAGTACTTC. Translation: CAHPGLREGRETQYF. The J gene is TRBJ2-5, the V gene TRBV2; maybe TRBD2 (5 bases). The V gene lost 11 bases and the J gene lost 4 bases, with 23 bases spanning the gap. The CDR3 runs 15 residues. The germline CDR1 and CDR2 sequences are SNHLY and FYNNEI.

Many counts were recorded for this clonotype. The chain recombines TRBV27 with TRBJ2-1; 8 bases align to TRBD1. Trimming cost V 5 bases and J 5 bases; bases outside gene matches: 14. Germline V gene sequence: CDR1 MNHEY, CDR2 SMNVEV (reference sequence). The length of the CDR3 is 17 residues. The CDR3 nucleotides read TGTGCCAGCAGTCTGGGGGACAGGCCGGGAATCAACAATGAGCAGTTCTTC. It translates to CASSLGDRPGINNEQFF.

As concerns this clonotype: Sequence at one end of the junction differs from germline and may be a read error. V usage is TRBV7-6 and J usage is TRBJ2-3; D gene uncertain. The J call may be in error: the DNA end matches TRBJ2-5 better. Germline loops: CDR1 SGHVS, CDR2 FNYEAQ. This CDR3 has 15 amino acids. The CDR3 protein is CASSTTFEDGETQYF. CDR3 nucleotides: TGTGCTAGCAGCACTACGTTTGAGGATGGAGAGACCCAGTACTTC.

V and J are TRBV6-6 and TRBJ2-1, with 7 bases lining up with TRBD1. CDR3 length equals 13 residues. Germline V gene data show CDR1 as MNHNY and CDR2 as SVGAGI (reference sequence). V lost 4 bases to trimming and J lost 8 bases; unmatched junction nucleotides: 5. CDR3 residues: CASSSPDRYEQFF. The CDR3 region has the DNA TGTGCCAGCAGTTCCCCGGACAGGTATGAGCAGTTCTTC.

CDR3: CASSLSVRMNTEAFF. The CDR3 bases are TGTGCCAGCAGCTTAAGTGTCAGGATGAACACTGAAGCTTTCTTT. The gene calls are TRBV7-2 and TRBJ1-1; D remains unclear. CDR1 is SGHTA and CDR2 is FQGNSA in the germline V gene. V lost 2 bases to trimming and J lost 0 bases, with 10 bases between them. The CDR3 runs 15 residues. Full variable domain (rest looked up from reference TRBV7-2 and TRBJ1-1): GAGVSQSPSNKVTEKGKDVELRCDPISGHTALYWYRQSLGQGLEFLIYFQGNSAPDKSGLPSDRFSAERTGGSVSTLTIQRTQQEDSAVYLCASSLSVRMNTEAFFGQGTRLTVV.

This chain uses TRBV7-8 with TRBJ2-7; possibly TRBD1 for D (5 bases). The germline V gene encodes CDR1 SGHVS and CDR2 FQNEAQ. V was shortened by 1 base and J by 3 bases, with 7 bases between the two germline ends. This CDR3 is built from 13 residues. The CDR3 loop is CASSLGQHYEQYF. Written as DNA, the CDR3 is TGTGCCAGCAGCTTAGGACAGCACTACGAGCAGTACTTC.

The J gene is TRBJ2-3, the V gene TRBV7-2; no clear D gene. The CDR3 length is 13 residues. The V end was cut by 4 bases, the J end by 3 bases, with 8 bases between. Germline V gene lookup returns CDR1 SGHTA and CDR2 FQGNSA. In nucleotides, the CDR3 is TGTGCCAGCAGCTCTTTGGATACAGATACGCAGTATTTT. Translating it yields CASSSLDTDTQYF.

At least ten counts were recorded for this clonotype. V usage is TRBV9 and J usage is TRBJ2-1; 7 positions agree with TRBD1. Near its end, the DNA agrees better with TRBJ2-7, so the J call may be wrong. The CDR3 has 11 amino acids. The germline V gene encodes CDR1 SGDLS and CDR2 YYNGEE. CDR3 DNA sequence: TGTGCCAGCGGGACAGATTACGAGCAGTACTTC. Translated: CASGTDYEQYF.

The V call is TRBV12-3 or TRBV12-4, the J call TRBJ1-6; 7 bases fit TRBD1. This CDR3 is 14 amino acids long. The J segment lost 7 bases and the V segment lost 3 bases, leaving 3 bases of the junction unmatched. Written as DNA, the CDR3 is TGTGCCAGCAGTTTGTCAGGGGGAAATTCACCCCTCCACTTT. It encodes CASSLSGGNSPLHF.